There are many counts of the clone carrying this T cell receptor (beta chain). The entry originates in a study of regulatory T cells in long-lasting Graves disease. About the study: Graves' patients with a new diagnosis had received antithyroid drugs under 3 months.

In building TCR beta libraries, iRepertoire HTBI primers were used together with Arm-PCR of CDR3 regions. TCRdb reprocessed the multiplex PCR reads with MiXCR, giving one entry per CDR3 protein. This sample has 530,000 or so distinct CDR3 sequences, with approximately 13% found just once. Time point indicated: newly diagnosed GD, antithyroid drugs for less than 3 months. Preparation of the TCR library used RNA extracted from PBMCs. This same sample was also part of a study on T cells in Graves' hyperthyroidism and ophthalmopathy. According to that study: If no ophthalmopathy progression occurred within 18 months, Graves' hyperthyroidism was stable.

Source: peripheral blood mononuclear cells (PBMCs), taken at new diagnosis, from a patient treated with antithyroid drugs. This clonotype was sampled from a man aged 25-45 years with Graves disease.

CDR3 amino acids: CASSFRGALAREQFF. DNA for the CDR3: TGTGCCAGCAGTTTTCGGGGGGCACTAGCTCGGGAGCAGTTCTTC. V gene TRBV28 combines with J gene TRBJ2-1; tentatively, D is TRBD2 (7 bases). V lost 3 bases and J lost 10, with 19 bases in between. This CDR3 spans 15 amino acids. CDR1 is MDHEN and CDR2 is SYDVKM in the germline V gene.